This T cell receptor (beta chain) was identified during a study of T cells after yellow fever vaccination (dated by TCRdb to the late 2010s). In the study overall: The SMART-Seq v4 Ultra Low Input RNA kit was used to prepare libraries from fractions with low cell numbers. Two healthy male donors, one aged 18 to 30 and one aged 30 to 40 years, made up the cohort. To track T-cell clones before and after primary and booster YFV17D yellow fever vaccination, bulk TCR alpha and beta repertoires were sequenced longitudinally. Blood was drawn at multiple timepoints before and after primary and secondary immunization, with bulk PBMC replicates and cell subsets isolated.

Data came from an Illumina NovaSeq 6000. Synthesis of TCR cDNA relied on 5'RACE template switching, a step that introduced a universal primer site along with unique molecular identifiers. Priming for cDNA synthesis came from both the TCR alpha and TCR beta constant segments. Library amplification used two PCR steps, and the second PCR step added sample barcodes and sequencing adapters. Sequencing of libraries was performed on Illumina HiSeq 2500 (2x100 bp) or NovaSeq (2x150 bp). The published analysis was carried out like this. MIGEC was used to demultiplex reads and collapse the reads into UMI consensus sequences, and MiXCR was used for V(D)J alignment. Vaccine-responding clonotypes were defined with edgeR using replicate PBMC samples, requiring FDR below 0.01 and a log2 fold change above 5 up to day 15. Each bulk clonotype was labeled CD4 or CD8 based on which sequenced repertoire, CD4 or CD8, contained the clonotype at higher abundance. TCRdb's own reprocessing of the public reads used fastp at Q25 and MiXCR and kept productive beta chains. Rows are unified per CDR3 protein, each entry keeping the most common DNA and genes. TCRdb, not the original authors, processed these V and J calls. The sample table records about 130,000 distinct CDR3 sequences; more than 7.5% of these occur just once. 40% of the sample lies in the top ten.

Points on this clonotype: This clone's antigen is unknown. Base-call qualities are not available, and no considerably larger clone is one nucleotide away.

From its cysteine to its phenylalanine, the CDR3 spans 14 amino acids. Just CDR3 DNA is preserved here, 42 bases in frame from base 1. After removal of 5 bases from V and 10 bases from J, the junction retains 11 bases not matched to a gene. The germline V gene supplies CDR1 SGHVS and CDR2 FNYEAQ. Here is what the overall study found, with its caveats: Because abundant contaminating clonotypes from the bulk population could be contained in FACS-sorted repertoires, computational filtering was required. Compared with the primary T-cell response, the secondary T-cell response was faster but weaker, reaching its peak on day 5 rather than on day 15. Most clones expanded after primary vaccination (96% of CD4 and around 88% of CD8) were re-detected after the booster, suggesting that broad memory maintenance occurred. Because the study included only a couple of donors, the extent to which the findings can be generalized is limited. A small share of clonotypes occurred in both CD4 and CD8 compartments, likely arising from convergent recombination.

The sample's treatment or condition label is to be understood as: live attenuated yellow fever vaccine strain. A standard Ficoll-Paque protocol was used to isolate PBMCs from peripheral blood. CD4 and CD8 T-cell fractions were isolated with Dynabeads CD4 and CD8 positive selection kits. RNA was extracted with TriZol from bulk PBMCs, CD4 and CD8 fractions, and dextramer-positive and dextramer-negative fractions. The chain employs TRBV7-6 and TRBJ2-1; TRBD1 fits 7 bases in the junction. The source is a man between 18 and 29 years old who received the YFV17D yellow fever vaccine. The specimen was CD8+ T cells sorted from PBMCs, collected on the day of the yellow fever booster vaccination. The DNA sequence reads TGTGCCAGCAGCCTAGGGGGCGGACTCCAAGAGCAGTTCTTC. Translated, it reads CASSLGGGLQEQFF.